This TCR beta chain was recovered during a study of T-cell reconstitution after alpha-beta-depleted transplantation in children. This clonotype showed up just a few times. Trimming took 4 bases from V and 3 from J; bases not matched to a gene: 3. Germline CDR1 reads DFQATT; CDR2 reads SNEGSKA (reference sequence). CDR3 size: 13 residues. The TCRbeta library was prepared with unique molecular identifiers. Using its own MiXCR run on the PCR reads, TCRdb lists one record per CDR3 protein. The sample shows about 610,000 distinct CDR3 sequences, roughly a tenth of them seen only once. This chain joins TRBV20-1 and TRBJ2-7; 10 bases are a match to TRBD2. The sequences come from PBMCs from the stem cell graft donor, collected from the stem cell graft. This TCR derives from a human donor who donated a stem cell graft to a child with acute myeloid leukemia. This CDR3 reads CSAKREGLYEQYF. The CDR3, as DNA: TGCAGTGCTAAGCGGGAGGGCCTCTACGAGCAGTACTTC.